A selection of T cell receptor beta chains follows, all from one sample in a study of OX40 agonist ivuxolimab in advanced cancers. TCRdb keeps only in-frame clones here, not all; method: immunoSEQ multiplex PCR. The table includes about 75,000 clones, over 85% detected once. Sequences were derived from CD4+ or CD8+ T cells sorted from blood, sampled in a trial of the OX40 agonist ivuxolimab. The source is an adult with an advanced solid tumor such as melanoma, head and neck, liver or kidney cancer. Each CDR3 is given with its conserved first and last residue. The D gene is left open where the match is weak. Clone size, where shown, is once, few, many, or a class for clones that have expanded.

V gene: TRBV7-8; clone size: once; D gene: NA; J gene: TRBJ2-5; CDR3 DNA: TGTGCCAGCAGCCTCTCCAATGAGGGATACGAGACCCAGTACTTC; CDR3 protein: CASSLSNEGYETQYF
V gene: TRBV21-1; clone size: NA; D gene: NA; J gene: TRBJ2-7; CDR3 DNA: TGTGCCAGCAGCAAAGTCCTAAGGGACAGGGAGAAGGAGCAGTACTTC; CDR3 protein: CASSKVLRDREKEQYF
V gene: TRBV5-1; clone size: NA; D gene: NA; J gene: TRBJ1-2; CDR3 DNA: TGCGCCAGCAGCTTGGTTGGCAGCTCTAACTATGGCTACACCTTC; CDR3 protein: CASSLVGSSNYGYTF
V gene: TRBV18; clone size: NA; D gene: TRBD1; J gene: TRBJ1-4; CDR3 DNA: TGTGCCAGCTCACGACGGGGCTCTGGGACAGGGTTGCAAAAACTGTTTTTT; CDR3 protein: CASSRRGSGTGLQKLFF
V gene: TRBV5-4; clone size: NA; D gene: TRBD1; J gene: TRBJ1-1; CDR3 DNA: TGTGCCAGCAGCTTCGGACAGGGTGCGTTGAACACTGAAGCTTTCTTT; CDR3 protein: CASSFGQGALNTEAFF
V gene: TRBV30; clone size: NA; D gene: NA; J gene: TRBJ1-5; CDR3 DNA: TGTGCCTGGAGTGTACCAGGCGGTGATCTGCCCCAGCATTTT; CDR3 protein: CAWSVPGGDLPQHF
V gene: TRBV7-9; clone size: NA; D gene: NA; J gene: TRBJ2-5; CDR3 DNA: TGTGCCAGCAGCTTACTGGGTTTAGAGACCCAGTACTTC; CDR3 protein: CASSLLGLETQYF
V gene: TRBV7-7; clone size: NA; D gene: TRBD1; J gene: TRBJ2-7; CDR3 DNA: TGTGCCAGCAGCACGACAGGGTCTGGCGAGCAGTACTTC; CDR3 protein: CASSTTGSGEQYF
V gene: TRBV18; clone size: NA; D gene: NA; J gene: TRBJ2-2; CDR3 DNA: TGTGCCAGCTCACCCGCCCAGGGGATCGGGGAGCTGTTTTTT; CDR3 protein: CASSPAQGIGELFF
V gene: TRBV7-2; clone size: NA; D gene: NA; J gene: TRBJ1-3; CDR3 DNA: TGTGCCAGCAGCTTAGGTAATTCTGGAAACACCATATATTTT; CDR3 protein: CASSLGNSGNTIYF
V gene: TRBV9; clone size: NA; D gene: TRBD2; J gene: TRBJ2-3; CDR3 DNA: TGTGCCAGCAGCGTAGCGGTCCAGCGGGGTTCAGATACGCAGTATTTT; CDR3 protein: CASSVAVQRGSDTQYF
V gene: TRBV5-4; clone size: NA; D gene: NA; J gene: TRBJ2-1; CDR3 DNA: TGTGCCAGCAGCTTACCGACAGACTACAATGAGCAGTTCTTC; CDR3 protein: CASSLPTDYNEQFF
V gene: TRBV28; clone size: NA; D gene: TRBD1; J gene: TRBJ1-5; CDR3 DNA: TGTGCCAGCACCCCCGGACAGGGGGCTAGACAGCCCCAGCATTTT; CDR3 protein: CASTPGQGARQPQHF
V gene: TRBV14; clone size: NA; D gene: TRBD2; J gene: TRBJ2-5; CDR3 DNA: TGTGCCAGCAGCCCGACTAGCGGGGGGAGTCAAGAGACCCAGTACTTC; CDR3 protein: CASSPTSGGSQETQYF
V gene: TRBV7-8; clone size: NA; D gene: NA; J gene: TRBJ1-1; CDR3 DNA: TGTGCCAGCAGCTCCAGGGTTCTAATGAACACTGAAGCTTTCTTT; CDR3 protein: CASSSRVLMNTEAFF
V gene: TRBV29-1; clone size: once; D gene: NA; J gene: TRBJ2-2; CDR3 DNA: TGCAGCGTCGGAGGGGACACCGGGGAGCTGTTTTTT; CDR3 protein: CSVGGDTGELFF
V gene: TRBV28; clone size: NA; D gene: NA; J gene: TRBJ2-7; CDR3 DNA: TGTGCCAGCAGTTTAAAAGTAGGAGGGGGGCTAGCCTACGAGCAGTACTTC; CDR3 protein: CASSLKVGGGLAYEQYF
V gene: TRBV4-1; clone size: NA; D gene: NA; J gene: TRBJ1-2; CDR3 DNA: TGCGCCAGCAGCCAAGATTCGGACAACGCTTTGTATGGCTACACCTTC; CDR3 protein: CASSQDSDNALYGYTF
V gene: TRBV18; clone size: NA; D gene: NA; J gene: TRBJ2-7; CDR3 DNA: TGTGCCAGCTCACCACCGTCGAAGGGAGAGGCCTACGAGCAGTACTTC; CDR3 protein: CASSPPSKGEAYEQYF
V gene: TRBV7-2; clone size: NA; D gene: NA; J gene: TRBJ2-7; CDR3 DNA: TGTGCCAGCAGCTTAGTAGGAACTACCTACGAGCAGTACTTC; CDR3 protein: CASSLVGTTYEQYF
V gene: TRBV29-1; clone size: NA; D gene: NA; J gene: TRBJ1-1; CDR3 DNA: TGCAGCTGTAGGTTGAACACTGAAGCTTTCTTT; CDR3 protein: CSCRLNTEAFF
V gene: TRBV28; clone size: NA; D gene: TRBD1; J gene: TRBJ1-2; CDR3 DNA: TGTGCCAGCAGTGGACAGGGTAACTATGGCTACACCTTC; CDR3 protein: CASSGQGNYGYTF
V gene: TRBV28; clone size: NA; D gene: TRBD2; J gene: TRBJ2-3; CDR3 DNA: TGTGCCAGCAGTTTATGGGGCGGGAGTTTACCAGATACGCAGTATTTT; CDR3 protein: CASSLWGGSLPDTQYF
V gene: TRBV11-3; clone size: NA; D gene: TRBD2; J gene: TRBJ2-7; CDR3 DNA: TGTGCCAGCAGCCAAGGGACTAGCGGGGTCTACGAGCAGTACTTC; CDR3 protein: CASSQGTSGVYEQYF
V gene: TRBV14; clone size: NA; D gene: NA; J gene: TRBJ1-2; CDR3 DNA: TGTGCCAGCAGCCAAGATCTGGGGGTGTATAAGGATGGCTACACCTTC; CDR3 protein: CASSQDLGVYKDGYTF
V gene: TRBV29-1; clone size: NA; D gene: NA; J gene: TRBJ1-2; CDR3 DNA: TGCAGCGTTGTAGTGGGCTATGGCTACACCTTC; CDR3 protein: CSVVVGYGYTF
V gene: TRBV11-2; clone size: NA; D gene: NA; J gene: TRBJ1-1; CDR3 DNA: TGTGCCAGCAGCTTAGCACAGGACACTGAAGCTTTCTTT; CDR3 protein: CASSLAQDTEAFF